This T cell receptor (beta chain) was sequenced in a study of neoadjuvant anti-PD-1 for oral cavity cancer. Study overall: Nivolumab at 3 mg/kg was mostly given biweekly, three to four doses, pre-surgery.

The CDR3 totals 15 residues. V was shortened by 4 bases and J by 4 bases, with 16 bases between the two germline ends. From germline, CDR1 is MGHRA and CDR2 YSYEKL. Tumor libraries mostly used about 5 ug genomic DNA, two replicates each. The method was immunoSEQ multiplex PCR; TCRdb's version includes in-frame clones alone and lacks a portion of them. The repertoire holds around 12,000 clones, with roughly 60% as singletons. Stage II-IVA oral cavity squamous cell carcinoma was new and untreated by systemic or radiation therapy. Findings and limits, study-wide: Treg/Th17 ratio rose with pretreatment blood and fell with post-treatment tumor TCRbeta clonality.

To note about this clone: No antigen is known for it.

This sequence was found in a person aged 35 to 85 with oral cavity squamous cell carcinoma. The donor label of this sample is uncertain. Sequencing used tumor tissue, obtained before nivolumab (anti-PD-1) treatment. This chain uses TRBV4-1 with TRBJ1-2; TRBD1 might be the D (5 bases). CDR3 bases: TGCGCCAGCAGCCGGGGCGGGGGACGGAGCTATGGCTACACCTTC. Encoded protein: CASSRGGGRSYGYTF.